The rows below give T cell receptor beta chains drawn from one sample of a study of blood T cell repertoires in COVID-19. Here immunoSEQ multiplex PCR was the method, and the copy in TCRdb shows in-frame clones only, minus some. The sample records around 170,000 clones, 86% being singletons. Sample: PBMCs or T cells enriched from blood (not recorded which). These receptors all stem from a woman in her 30s who had recovered from COVID-19. Each CDR3 is given with its conserved first and last residue. D genes are given only for firm matches. Clone size appears in some rows only: once, few, many, or a class for an expanded clone.

d_call	v_call	clone_size	j_call	cdr3_aa	cdr3_nt
.	TRBV28	.	TRBJ1-4	CASRLAGRANEKLFF	TGTGCCAGCAGGCTAGCGGGACGGGCTAATGAAAAACTGTTTTTT
TRBD1	TRBV28	.	TRBJ1-5	CASSLSSGTANNQPQHF	TGTGCCAGCAGTTTATCATCCGGGACAGCCAACAATCAGCCCCAGCATTTT
.	TRBV10-3	once	TRBJ1-1	CAISESPSNTEAFF	TGTGCCATCAGTGAGTCCCCATCGAACACTGAAGCTTTCTTT
TRBD1	TRBV11-2	.	TRBJ2-7	CASSPAGQGGDEQYF	TGTGCCAGCAGCCCAGCGGGACAGGGGGGAGACGAGCAGTACTTC
.	TRBV30	.	TRBJ1-5	CAWSVRGTTPQHF	TGTGCCTGGAGTGTACGGGGAACAACGCCCCAGCATTTT
TRBD2	TRBV29-1	.	TRBJ2-2	CSVGPSGMNTGELFF	TGCAGCGTCGGACCTAGCGGGATGAACACCGGGGAGCTGTTTTTT
.	TRBV3-1/TRBV3-2	.	TRBJ2-3	CASSQGSDRPPTDTQYF	TGTGCCAGCAGCCAAGGCTCCGACAGGCCCCCCACAGATACGCAGTATTTT
.	TRBV6-2/TRBV6-3	.	TRBJ2-2	CASSYSKRAGELFF	TGTGCCAGCAGTTACTCGAAGAGAGCCGGGGAGCTGTTTTTT
TRBD2	TRBV27	.	TRBJ2-1	CASSKGTSGRNEQFF	TGTGCCAGCAGTAAGGGGACTAGCGGGCGGAATGAGCAGTTCTTC
.	TRBV7-9	.	TRBJ2-7	CASSLQQDTYEQYF	TGTGCCAGCAGCTTACAACAGGATACCTACGAGCAGTACTTC
.	TRBV6-1	.	TRBJ1-5	CASSEAKGRDAQPQHF	TGTGCCAGCAGTGAAGCGAAGGGCAGGGATGCCCAGCCCCAGCATTTT
TRBD1	TRBV18	.	TRBJ1-1	CASSPRDRENTEAFF	TGTGCCAGCTCACCACGGGACAGGGAGAACACTGAAGCTTTCTTT
.	TRBV28	.	TRBJ1-1	CASSLLSIMNTEAFF	TGTGCCAGCAGTTTACTATCTATCATGAACACTGAAGCTTTCTTT
TRBD1	TRBV2	once	TRBJ2-7	CASSPDRAYEQYF	TGTGCCAGCAGTCCGGACAGGGCCTACGAGCAGTACTTC
TRBD1	TRBV10-3	.	TRBJ2-7	CAIRGTGENYEQYF	TGTGCCATCAGAGGGACAGGGGAAAACTACGAGCAGTACTTC
.	TRBV20-1	.	TRBJ2-5	CSASEAVAGKQGTQYF	TGCAGTGCTAGTGAGGCTGTGGCGGGGAAACAAGGGACCCAGTACTTC
.	TRBV6-5	few	TRBJ1-2	CASSRDNEHYGYTF	TGTGCCAGCAGTAGGGACAACGAACACTATGGCTACACCTTC
.	TRBV7-9	once	TRBJ2-7	CATGISEITYEQYF	TGTGCCACCGGAATTAGCGAAATAACCTACGAGCAGTACTTC
.	TRBV5-1	.	TRBJ2-2	CASSLDTGGDTGELFF	TGCGCCAGCAGCTTGGATACAGGGGGGGACACCGGGGAGCTGTTTTTT
TRBD1	TRBV29-1	.	TRBJ1-1	CSVLTGTANTEAFF	TGCAGCGTTCTGACCGGGACAGCAAACACTGAAGCTTTCTTT
.	TRBV5-1	.	TRBJ2-2	CASSLYPEARELFF	TGCGCCAGCAGCTTGTACCCAGAGGCTAGGGAGCTGTTTTTT
TRBD1	TRBV10-3	.	TRBJ2-7	CAIGTGGAEEQYF	TGTGCCATCGGGACAGGGGGCGCGGAAGAGCAGTACTTC
TRBD1	TRBV27	.	TRBJ1-6	CASSLQAGQGLDSPLHF	TGTGCCAGCAGTTTACAAGCCGGACAGGGATTAGATTCACCCCTCCACTTT
TRBD1	TRBV7-9	.	TRBJ1-4	CASSPDRYNEKLFF	TGTGCCAGCAGTCCGGACAGGTATAATGAAAAACTGTTTTTT
.	TRBV6-5	.	TRBJ1-1	CASSRRAVGNTEAFF	TGTGCCAGCAGCCGCAGGGCTGTGGGGAACACTGAAGCTTTCTTT
.	TRBV23-1	.	TRBJ1-2	CASISTGNYGYTF	TGCGCCAGCATTTCGACAGGAAACTATGGCTACACCTTC
TRBD1	TRBV7-8	.	TRBJ1-4	CASSKDRVNEKLFF	TGTGCCAGCAGCAAGGACAGGGTAAATGAAAAACTGTTTTTT
TRBD1	TRBV7-6	.	TRBJ1-4	CASSLPGQGEKLFF	TGTGCCAGCAGCTTACCAGGACAGGGTGAAAAACTGTTTTTT
.	TRBV11-2	.	TRBJ2-1	CASSLRRVQVDYNEQFF	TGTGCCAGCAGCTTACGCAGGGTTCAGGTGGACTACAATGAGCAGTTCTTC
TRBD1	TRBV19	.	TRBJ1-2	CASSPTRTGPSYTF	TGTGCCAGTAGTCCCACACGGACAGGGCCGAGCTACACCTTC
TRBD2	TRBV19	once	TRBJ2-7	CASSIVAGGSYEQYF	TGTGCCAGTAGTATAGTAGCGGGTGGCTCCTACGAGCAGTACTTC
TRBD2	TRBV5-1	.	TRBJ2-7	CASSLGGSALEQYF	TGCGCCAGCAGCTTGGGCGGGAGTGCATTGGAGCAGTACTTC
.	TRBV7-9	.	TRBJ1-5	CASSMETYQPQHF	TGTGCCAGCAGCATGGAGACTTATCAGCCCCAGCATTTT
.	TRBV4-2	.	TRBJ1-2	CASSQGGGVRYGYTF	TGTGCCAGCAGCCAAGGGGGAGGGGTTAGGTATGGCTACACCTTC
TRBD2	TRBV9	.	TRBJ2-2	CASSVGLAVTGELFF	TGTGCCAGCAGCGTAGGACTAGCTGTCACCGGGGAGCTGTTTTTT
.	TRBV2	.	TRBJ1-1	CASSEEGGEAFF	TGTGCCAGCAGTGAAGAAGGGGGTGAAGCTTTCTTT
TRBD1	TRBV6-5	.	TRBJ1-2	CASSPSGDSGYTF	TGTGCCAGCAGCCCCTCTGGGGACAGCGGCTACACCTTC
TRBD1	TRBV7-2	.	TRBJ2-5	CASSFGLRGRGETQYF	TGTGCCAGCAGCTTTGGATTGAGGGGGCGAGGGGAGACCCAGTACTTC
TRBD1	TRBV19	.	TRBJ1-2	CASSIEGQGLNGYTF	TGTGCCAGTAGTATAGAGGGACAGGGGTTAAATGGCTACACCTTC
.	TRBV3-1/TRBV3-2	.	TRBJ2-3	CASSQGVSSTDTQYF	TGTGCCAGCAGCCAGGGAGTTTCTAGCACAGATACGCAGTATTTT
TRBD1	TRBV7-2	.	TRBJ1-2	CASSPRQGGTYGYTF	TGTGCCAGCAGCCCCCGACAGGGAGGAACCTATGGCTACACCTTC
TRBD1	TRBV28	.	TRBJ2-1	CATMGTGRGEQFF	TGTGCCACCATGGGGACAGGGCGAGGTGAGCAGTTCTTC
.	TRBV9	few	TRBJ2-6	CASSVESGQAGANVLTF	TGTGCCAGCAGCGTAGAGAGTGGACAAGCTGGGGCCAACGTCCTGACTTTC
TRBD2	TRBV9	.	TRBJ2-1	CASSLPSGPSYNEQFF	TGTGCCAGCAGCCTCCCTAGCGGGCCCTCCTACAATGAGCAGTTCTTC
.	TRBV19	.	TRBJ1-3	CASRESSGNTIYF	TGTGCCAGTAGGGAGAGCTCTGGAAACACCATATATTTT
.	TRBV7-8	.	TRBJ1-5	CASSLVGNQPQHF	TGTGCCAGCAGCTTAGTCGGCAATCAGCCCCAGCATTTT
TRBD2	TRBV4-1	.	TRBJ2-5	CASSQDTTSGVGETQYF	TGCGCCAGCAGCCAAGATACTACTAGCGGGGTAGGGGAGACCCAGTACTTC
.	TRBV9	.	TRBJ2-5	CASSLTGWGQETQYF	TGTGCCAGCAGCTTAACAGGTTGGGGCCAAGAGACCCAGTACTTC
.	TRBV10-1	.	TRBJ2-3	CASGLLGVEDTQYF	TGCGCCAGCGGCCTGTTGGGAGTGGAAGATACGCAGTATTTT
.	TRBV6-5	.	TRBJ1-2	CASSIRSGVDGYTF	TGTGCCAGCAGCATACGTTCAGGGGTTGATGGCTACACCTTC